This TCR beta chain was recorded in a study of shared clonotypes between healthy human individuals. The donors were all Caucasian adults (living in Nashville, Tennessee). Data came from immunoSEQ multiplex PCR; TCRdb stores just in-frame clones and leaves some out. The profile shows approximately 500,000 clones, about 85% of them singletons. Trimming removed 2 bases from V and 3 bases from J, with 11 bases in between. The CDR3 length is 14 residues. Germline V gene sequence: CDR1 KGHSH, CDR2 LQKENI. The specimen was PBMCs. The sequence derives from a middle-aged woman in good health. Some clones in this sample may be carry-over from other donors' samples. The rearrangement joins TRBV18 to TRBJ2-7; D is perhaps TRBD2 (6 bases). The CDR3 DNA is TGTGCCAGCTCACCAGGCGGGATGGTCTACGAGCAGTACTTC. Amino acid sequence: CASSPGGMVYEQYF.